This T cell receptor beta chain was profiled in a study of blood T cells in healthy people across ages. After removal of 3 bases from V and 5 bases from J, the junction contained 11 bases not matched to a gene. Per the germline V gene, CDR1 is SGHVS and CDR2 is FQNEAQ. The CDR3 contains 16 residues. A J-beta primer mix and a sample-barcoded 5' primer were used in a second PCR of about 6 to 12 cycles. TCRdb passed the 5' RACE reads through MiXCR, listing each CDR3 protein once. Found here are 550,000 to 800,000 distinct CDR3 sequences, 32% of them singletons; the top ten hold 15%. The sample holds many counts of this clonotype.

Material: blood. J is TRBJ2-5 and V is TRBV7-8, with TRBD1 matching 8 bases. The sequence came from a woman of 80 years or more in good health. The CDR3 coding sequence is TGTGCCAGCAGCTTGGGCCAGGGGGCTGGAGAGGAGACCCAGTACTTC. Translation gives CASSLGQGAGEETQYF.